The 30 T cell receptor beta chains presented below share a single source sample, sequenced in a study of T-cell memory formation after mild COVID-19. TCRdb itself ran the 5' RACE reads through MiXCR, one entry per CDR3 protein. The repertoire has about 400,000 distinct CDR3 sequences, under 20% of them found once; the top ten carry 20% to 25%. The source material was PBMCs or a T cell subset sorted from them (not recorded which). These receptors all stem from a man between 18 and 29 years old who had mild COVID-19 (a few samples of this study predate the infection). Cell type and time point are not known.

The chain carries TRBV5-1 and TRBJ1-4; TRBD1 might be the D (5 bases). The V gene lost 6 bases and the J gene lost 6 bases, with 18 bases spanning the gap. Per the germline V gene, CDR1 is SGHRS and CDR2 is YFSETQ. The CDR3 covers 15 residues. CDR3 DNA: TGCGCCAGCACATTTGGAGGCGCGGGGGATGAAAAACTGTTTTTT. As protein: CASTFGGAGDEKLFF.

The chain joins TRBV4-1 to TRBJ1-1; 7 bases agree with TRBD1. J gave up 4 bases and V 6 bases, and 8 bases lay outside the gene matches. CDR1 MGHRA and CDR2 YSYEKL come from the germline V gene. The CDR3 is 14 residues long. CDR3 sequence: CASRIRGLTTEAFF. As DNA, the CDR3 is TGCGCCAGCAGAATCAGGGGGTTAACCACTGAAGCTTTCTTT.

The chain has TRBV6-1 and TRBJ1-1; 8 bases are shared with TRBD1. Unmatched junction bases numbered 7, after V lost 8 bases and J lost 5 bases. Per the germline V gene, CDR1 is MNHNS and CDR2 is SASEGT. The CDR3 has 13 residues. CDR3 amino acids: CASLRQGRTEAFF. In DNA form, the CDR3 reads TGTGCCAGCCTAAGACAGGGGAGGACTGAAGCTTTCTTT.

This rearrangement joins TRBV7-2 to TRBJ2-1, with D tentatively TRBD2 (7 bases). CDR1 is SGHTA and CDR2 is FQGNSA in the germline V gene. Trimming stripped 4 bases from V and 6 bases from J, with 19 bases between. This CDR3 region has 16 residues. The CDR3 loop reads CASSSPGGPLFNEQFF. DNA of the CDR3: TGTGCCAGCAGCTCGCCCGGGGGGCCCCTTTTCAATGAGCAGTTCTTC.

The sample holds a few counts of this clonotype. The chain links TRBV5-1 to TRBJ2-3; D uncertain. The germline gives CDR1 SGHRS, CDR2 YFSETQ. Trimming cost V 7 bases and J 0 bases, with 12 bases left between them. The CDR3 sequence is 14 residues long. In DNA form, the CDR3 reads TGCGCCAGCCGGGCGGCGTCTAGCACAGATACGCAGTATTTT. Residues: CASRAASSTDTQYF.

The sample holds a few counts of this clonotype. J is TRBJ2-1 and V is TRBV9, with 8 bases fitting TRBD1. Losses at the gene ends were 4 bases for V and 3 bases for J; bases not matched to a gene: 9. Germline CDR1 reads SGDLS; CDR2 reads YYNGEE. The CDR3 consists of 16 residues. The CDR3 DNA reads TGTGCCAGCAGCACCCGGGACAGGACCCGCTACAATGAGCAGTTCTTC. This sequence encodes CASSTRDRTRYNEQFF. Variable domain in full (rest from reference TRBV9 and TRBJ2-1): DSGVTQTPKHLITATGQRVTLRCSPRSGDLSVYWYQQSLDQGLQFLIQYYNGEERAKGNILERFSAQQFPDLHSELNLSSLELGDSALYFCASSTRDRTRYNEQFFGPGTRLTVL.

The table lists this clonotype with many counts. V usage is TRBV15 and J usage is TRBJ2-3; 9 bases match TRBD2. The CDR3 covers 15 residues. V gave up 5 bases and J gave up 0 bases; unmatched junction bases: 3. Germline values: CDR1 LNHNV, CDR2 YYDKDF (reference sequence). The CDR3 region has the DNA TGTGCCACCAGCGGAGGACTAGCGAGCACAGATACGCAGTATTTT. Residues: CATSGGLASTDTQYF. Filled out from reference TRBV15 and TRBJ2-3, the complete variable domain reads DAMVIQNPRYQVTQFGKPVTLSCSQTLNHNVMYWYQQKSSQAPKLLFHYYDKDFNNEADTPDNFQSRRPNTSFCFLDIRSPGLGDTAMYLCATSGGLASTDTQYFGPGTRLTVL.

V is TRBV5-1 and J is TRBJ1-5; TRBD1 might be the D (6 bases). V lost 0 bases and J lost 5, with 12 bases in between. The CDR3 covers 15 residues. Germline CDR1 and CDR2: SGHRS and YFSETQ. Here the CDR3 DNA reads TGCGCCAGCAGCTTGGGGTCAGGGGTCGATCAGCCCCAGCATTTT. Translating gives CASSLGSGVDQPQHF.

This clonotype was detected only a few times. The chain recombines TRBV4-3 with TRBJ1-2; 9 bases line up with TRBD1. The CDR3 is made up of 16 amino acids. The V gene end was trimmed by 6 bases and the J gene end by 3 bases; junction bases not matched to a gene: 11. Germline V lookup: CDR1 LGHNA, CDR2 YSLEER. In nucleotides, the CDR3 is TGCGCCAGCAGTCATAACAGGGGGCAGCTATACTATGGCTACACCTTC. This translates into CASSHNRGQLYYGYTF.

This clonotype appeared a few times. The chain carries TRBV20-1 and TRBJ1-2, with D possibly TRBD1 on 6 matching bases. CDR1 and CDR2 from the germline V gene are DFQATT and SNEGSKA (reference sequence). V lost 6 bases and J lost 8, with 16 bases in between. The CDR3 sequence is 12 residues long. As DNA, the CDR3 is TGCAGTGCCCCTTTTGGGGGCCAAGGCTACACCTTC. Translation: CSAPFGGQGYTF.

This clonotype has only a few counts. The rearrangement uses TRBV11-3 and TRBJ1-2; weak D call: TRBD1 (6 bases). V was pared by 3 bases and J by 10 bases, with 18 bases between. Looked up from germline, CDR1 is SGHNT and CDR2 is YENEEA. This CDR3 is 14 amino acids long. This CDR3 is CASSFGDNYHDYTF. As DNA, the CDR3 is TGTGCCAGCAGCTTTGGGGACAACTACCATGACTACACCTTC.

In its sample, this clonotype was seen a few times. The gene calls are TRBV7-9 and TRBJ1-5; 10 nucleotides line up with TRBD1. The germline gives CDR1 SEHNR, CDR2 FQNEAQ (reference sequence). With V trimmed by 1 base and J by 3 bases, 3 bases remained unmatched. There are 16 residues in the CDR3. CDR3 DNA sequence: TGTGCCAGCAGCTTAGGGGGACAGGGGAACAATCAGCCCCAGCATTTT. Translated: CASSLGGQGNNQPQHF. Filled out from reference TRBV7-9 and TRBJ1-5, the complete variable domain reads DTGVSQNPRHKITKRGQNVTFRCDPISEHNRLYWYRQTLGQGPEFLTYFQNEAQLEKSRLLSDRFSAERPKGSFSTLEIQRTEQGDSAMYLCASSLGGQGNNQPQHFGDGTRLSIL.

CDR3 in amino acids: CASSSPGTPKKGGYTF. In DNA form, the CDR3 reads TGTGCCAGCAGTTCCCCCGGGACACCTAAAAAAGGTGGCTACACCTTC. The chain carries TRBV25-1 and TRBJ1-2; TRBD1 is a possible D gene (6 bases). Deletions cut 5 bases from V and 7 bases from J, with 23 bases between. This CDR3 is built from 16 residues. CDR1 is MGHDK and CDR2 is SYGVNS in the germline V gene.

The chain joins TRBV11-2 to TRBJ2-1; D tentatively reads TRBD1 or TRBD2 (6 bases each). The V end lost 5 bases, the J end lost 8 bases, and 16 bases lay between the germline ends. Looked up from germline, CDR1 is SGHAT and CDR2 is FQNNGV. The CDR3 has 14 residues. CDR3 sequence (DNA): TGTGCCAGCAGCCTAGGGGGTGGGGGGCATGAGCAGTTCTTC. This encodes CASSLGGGGHEQFF.

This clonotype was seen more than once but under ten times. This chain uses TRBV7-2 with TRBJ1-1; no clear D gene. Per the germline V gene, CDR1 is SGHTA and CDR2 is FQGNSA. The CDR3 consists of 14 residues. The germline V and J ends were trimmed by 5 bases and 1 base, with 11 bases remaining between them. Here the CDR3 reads CASSPQTTNTEAFF. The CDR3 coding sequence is TGTGCCAGCAGCCCCCAGACTACGAACACTGAAGCTTTCTTT.

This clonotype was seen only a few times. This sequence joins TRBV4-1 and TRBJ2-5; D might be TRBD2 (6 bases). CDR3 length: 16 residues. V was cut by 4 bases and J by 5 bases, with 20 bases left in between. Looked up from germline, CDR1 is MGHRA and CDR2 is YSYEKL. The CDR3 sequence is CASSPEGAGGTETQYF. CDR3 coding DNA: TGCGCCAGCAGCCCTGAAGGAGCCGGGGGTACGGAGACCCAGTACTTC.

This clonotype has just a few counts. The CDR3 DNA reads as TGTGCTACCGGGGAGGGATACAACTATGGCTACACCTTC. It codes for CATGEGYNYGYTF. The chain employs TRBV10-3 and TRBJ1-2; D is ambiguous. Germline V gene lookup returns CDR1 ENHRY and CDR2 SYGVKD. The CDR3 covers 13 residues.

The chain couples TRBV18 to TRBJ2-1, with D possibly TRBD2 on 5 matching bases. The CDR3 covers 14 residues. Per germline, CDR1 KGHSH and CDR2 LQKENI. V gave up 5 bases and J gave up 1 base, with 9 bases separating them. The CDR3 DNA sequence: TGTGCCAGCTCAAATGAGGGATCCTACAATGAGCAGTTCTTC. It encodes CASSNEGSYNEQFF.

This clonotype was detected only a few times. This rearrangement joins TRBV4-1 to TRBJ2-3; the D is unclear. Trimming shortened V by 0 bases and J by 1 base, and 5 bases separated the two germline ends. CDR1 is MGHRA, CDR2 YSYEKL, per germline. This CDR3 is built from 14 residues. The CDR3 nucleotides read TGCGCCAGCAGCCAAGAGTCGGGCACAGATACGCAGTATTTT. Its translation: CASSQESGTDTQYF.

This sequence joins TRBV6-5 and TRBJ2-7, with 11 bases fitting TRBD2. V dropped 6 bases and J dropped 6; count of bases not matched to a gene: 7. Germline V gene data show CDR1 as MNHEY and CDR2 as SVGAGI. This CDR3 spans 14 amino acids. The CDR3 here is CASRIAGGPVEQYF. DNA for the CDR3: TGTGCCAGCAGGATAGCGGGGGGGCCTGTCGAGCAGTACTTC.

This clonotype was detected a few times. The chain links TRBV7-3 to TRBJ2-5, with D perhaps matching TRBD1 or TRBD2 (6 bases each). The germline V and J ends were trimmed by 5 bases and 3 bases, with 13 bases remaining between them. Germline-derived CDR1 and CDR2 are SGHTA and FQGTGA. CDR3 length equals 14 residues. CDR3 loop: CASSPGAGKETQYF. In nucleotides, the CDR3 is TGTGCCAGCAGCCCGGGGGCGGGTAAAGAGACCCAGTACTTC.

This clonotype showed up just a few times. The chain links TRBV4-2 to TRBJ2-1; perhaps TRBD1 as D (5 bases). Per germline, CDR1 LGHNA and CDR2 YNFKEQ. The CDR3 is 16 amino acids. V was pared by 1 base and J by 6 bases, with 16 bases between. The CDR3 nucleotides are TGTGCCAGCAGCCAAGTCCCCCAGGGATTGGGCAATGAGCAGTTCTTC. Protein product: CASSQVPQGLGNEQFF.

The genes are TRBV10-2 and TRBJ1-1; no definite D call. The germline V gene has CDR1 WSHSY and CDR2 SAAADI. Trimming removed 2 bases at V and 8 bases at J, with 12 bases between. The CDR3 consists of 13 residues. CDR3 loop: CASSEIRRGEAFF. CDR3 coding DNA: TGCGCCAGCAGTGAGATAAGGAGAGGAGAAGCTTTCTTT.

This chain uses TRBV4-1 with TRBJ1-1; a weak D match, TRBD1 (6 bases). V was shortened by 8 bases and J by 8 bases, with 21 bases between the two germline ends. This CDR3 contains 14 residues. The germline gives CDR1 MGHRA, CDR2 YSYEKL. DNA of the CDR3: TGCGCCAGCCAGTACGCTCCGGGGGGCGAGGAAGCTTTCTTT. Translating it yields CASQYAPGGEEAFF.

The CDR3 here is CASSNPPGETQYF. CDR3 DNA: TGCGCCAGCAGTAACCCCCCGGGGGAGACCCAGTACTTC. The genes are TRBV5-1 and TRBJ2-5; TRBD2 is a possible D gene (5 bases). This CDR3 spans 13 amino acids. V lost 5 bases to trimming and J lost 5 bases, with 13 bases between them. Germline-derived CDR1 and CDR2 are SGHRS and YFSETQ.

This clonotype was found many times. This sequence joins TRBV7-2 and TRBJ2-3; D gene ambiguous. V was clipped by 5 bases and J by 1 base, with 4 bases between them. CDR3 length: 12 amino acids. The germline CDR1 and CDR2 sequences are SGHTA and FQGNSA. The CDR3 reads CASSPRTDTQYF. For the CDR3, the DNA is TGTGCCAGCAGCCCCCGCACAGATACGCAGTATTTT.

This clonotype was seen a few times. The CDR3 DNA sequence: TGTGCCAGCAGCTTAGGGTATCGGGAACAAGAGACCCAGTACTTC. Residues: CASSLGYREQETQYF. V gene TRBV11-2 combines with J gene TRBJ2-5; maybe TRBD2 (5 bases). The CDR3 consists of 15 residues. Trimming took 1 base from V and 2 from J, leaving 11 bases between them. Germline CDR1 reads SGHAT; CDR2 reads FQNNGV.

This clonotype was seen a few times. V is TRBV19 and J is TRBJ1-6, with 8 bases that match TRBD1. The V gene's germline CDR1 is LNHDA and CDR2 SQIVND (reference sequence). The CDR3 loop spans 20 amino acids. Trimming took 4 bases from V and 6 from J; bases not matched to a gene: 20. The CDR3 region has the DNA TGTGCCAGTAGTAGGCGACTGACCAGGGGGCGCGGGGGACTTAATTCACCCCTCCACTTT. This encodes CASSRRLTRGRGGLNSPLHF. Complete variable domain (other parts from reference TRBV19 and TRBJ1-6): DGGITQSPKYLFRKEGQNVTLSCEQNLNHDAMYWYRQDPGQGLRLIYYSQIVNDFQKGDIAEGYSVSREKKESFPLTVTSAQKNPTAFYLCASSRRLTRGRGGLNSPLHFGNGTRLTVT.

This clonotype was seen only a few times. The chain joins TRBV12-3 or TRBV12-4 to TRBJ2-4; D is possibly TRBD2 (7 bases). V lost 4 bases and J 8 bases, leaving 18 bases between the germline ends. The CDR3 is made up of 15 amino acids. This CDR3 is CASSYERGGEYIQYF. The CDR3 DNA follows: TGTGCCAGCAGTTATGAGCGAGGGGGGGAATACATTCAGTACTTC.

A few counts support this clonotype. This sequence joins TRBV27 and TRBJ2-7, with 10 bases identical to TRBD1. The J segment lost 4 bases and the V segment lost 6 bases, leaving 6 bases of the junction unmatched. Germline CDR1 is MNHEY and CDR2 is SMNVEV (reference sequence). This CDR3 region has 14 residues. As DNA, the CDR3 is TGTGCCAGCAGCTACGGGGACAGGGGATACGAGCAGTACTTC. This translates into CASSYGDRGYEQYF.